Following are 8 T cell receptor beta chains from one sample sequenced in a study of blood T cell repertoires in COVID-19. Profiling relied on immunoSEQ multiplex PCR, and the TCRdb table lists in-frame clones only, not all of them. The sample lists roughly 190,000 clones; over 75% were seen once. Sequenced: peripheral blood. The receptors here all came from a woman between 50 and 59 years old with acute or convalescent COVID-19.

This chain connects TRBV5-5 to TRBJ2-1; D is undetermined. CDR3 size: 12 residues. Germline V CDR1 and CDR2: SGHKS, YYEKEE (reference sequence). Trimming stripped 2 bases from V and 7 bases from J, with 7 bases between. The CDR3, as DNA: TGTGCCAGCAGCTTTGGAGTAAATGAGCAGTTCTTC. The encoded protein is CASSFGVNEQFF.

With respect to this clone: The junction does not match germline at one end; this may be a read error. V usage is TRBV9 and J usage is TRBJ2-1, with D possibly being TRBD2 (6 bases). The CDR3 consists of 14 residues. Germline V CDR1 and CDR2: SGDLS, YYNGEE. CDR3 region: CASSVGSTYSEQFF. CDR3 in DNA: TGTGCCAGCAGTGTCGGGAGTACCTACAGTGAGCAGTTCTTC.

The genes are TRBV19 and TRBJ2-1; D may be TRBD2 (6 bases). The germline V and J ends were trimmed by 0 bases and 3 bases, with 9 bases remaining between them. The CDR3 is made up of 15 amino acids. Germline V CDR1 and CDR2: LNHDA, SQIVND (reference sequence). The CDR3 DNA reads TGTGCCAGTAGTATAGACCGGGGACTCTACAATGAGCAGTTCTTC. Protein product: CASSIDRGLYNEQFF.

The chain carries TRBV9 and TRBJ1-1; no clear D gene. CDR3 size: 12 residues. V dropped 8 bases and J dropped 7 bases, with 15 bases sitting between them. Germline lookup yields CDR1 SGDLS and CDR2 YYNGEE. The CDR3 region is CARWAGRGEAFF. The DNA for the CDR3 is TGTGCCAGATGGGCGGGGAGAGGTGAAGCTTTCTTT.

This chain joins TRBV11-2 and TRBJ2-3, with 14 bases aligning to TRBD2. V shed 10 bases and J 5 bases; nucleotides not matched to a gene: 11. The CDR3 has 16 amino acids. The germline CDR1 and CDR2 sequences are SGHAT and FQNNGV. The CDR3 bases are TGTGCCACAGGTCGGACTAGCGGGGGGTATAGAGATACGCAGTATTTT. Encoded protein: CATGRTSGGYRDTQYF.

This chain joins TRBV11-3 and TRBJ2-1; D is possibly TRBD2 (5 bases). This CDR3 region has 15 residues. Trimming cost V 3 bases and J 6 bases, with 15 bases left between them. The germline V gene has CDR1 SGHNT and CDR2 YENEEA. CDR3: CASSLRSAAGNEQFF. CDR3 nucleotide sequence: TGTGCCAGCAGCTTGCGGTCCGCGGCGGGCAATGAGCAGTTCTTC.

The chain couples TRBV11-2 to TRBJ2-1; the match to TRBD2 covers 7 bases. The CDR3 has 15 amino acids. The trim removed 1 base at V and 5 bases at J, leaving 5 bases unmatched. Germline V gene data show CDR1 as SGHAT and CDR2 as FQNNGV. As DNA, the CDR3 is TGTGCCAGCAGCTTAGCGCCTAGCGGTAACAATGAGCAGTTCTTC. Translating gives CASSLAPSGNNEQFF.

This chain links TRBV6-6 with TRBJ2-7; 9 nucleotides match TRBD1. Germline V gene sequence: CDR1 MNHNY, CDR2 SVGAGI (reference sequence). The CDR3 sequence is 17 residues long. With V trimmed by 5 bases and J by 6 bases, 17 bases remained unmatched. CDR3 sequence reads: CASSRRDRVIREGEQYF. In DNA form, the CDR3 reads TGTGCCAGCAGTCGCCGGGACAGGGTCATCAGAGAAGGCGAGCAGTACTTC.